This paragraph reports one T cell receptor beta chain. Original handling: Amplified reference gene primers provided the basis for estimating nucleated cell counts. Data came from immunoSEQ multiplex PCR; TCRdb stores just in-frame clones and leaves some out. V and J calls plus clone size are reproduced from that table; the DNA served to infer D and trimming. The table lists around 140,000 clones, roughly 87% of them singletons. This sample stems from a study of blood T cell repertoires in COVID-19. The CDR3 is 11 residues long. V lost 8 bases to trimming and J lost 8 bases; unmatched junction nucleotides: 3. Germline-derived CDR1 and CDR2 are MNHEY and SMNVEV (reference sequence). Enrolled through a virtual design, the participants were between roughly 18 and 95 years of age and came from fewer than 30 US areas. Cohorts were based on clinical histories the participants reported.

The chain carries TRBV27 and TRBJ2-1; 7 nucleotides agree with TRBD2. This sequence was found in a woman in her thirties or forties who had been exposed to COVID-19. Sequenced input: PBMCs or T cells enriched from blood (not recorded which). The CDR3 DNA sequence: TGTGCCAGCCAGACTAGCTATGAGCAGTTCTTC. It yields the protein CASQTSYEQFF.